The TCR beta chain described here comes from a study of early T cells in non-severe SARS-CoV-2 infection (dated by TCRdb to the early 2020s). Some background on the complete study: Because TCR sequencing relied on bulk RNA taken from unsorted whole blood, pairing of alpha and beta chains was not possible.

Beyond this particular receptor, the publication reports: VDJdb matching was skewed toward anti-spike CD8 responses and likely underestimated virus-specific expansions, missing private and CD4 specificities.

This clonotype occurred a few times. The target of this receptor is not known. No quality values exist for individual bases; no much larger clone is one base distant. Set within a cohort of healthcare workers in London, UK, this nested case-control study involved weekly PCR testing of nasopharyngeal swabs along with blood sampling. Healthcare workers were enrolled in the week of the UK lockdown, from 23 to 31 March 2020, and were followed every week for up to roughly 16 weeks. CDR1 and CDR2 are read off the germline V gene as SNHLY and FYNNEI. Trimming leaves V shorter by 1 base and J shorter by 6 bases, with the junction holding 9 bases beyond the gene matches. Inclusive of the bounding cysteine and phenylalanine, the CDR3 is 16 residues long. Solely the CDR3 DNA is kept, with 48 bases framed from the first base. Library preparation employed 5' RACE. Sequencer: NextSeq 500. Unique molecular identifiers were attached to individual cDNA molecules in the TCR library protocol so that sequencing error and PCR bias could be corrected. Both TCR alpha and beta chains were sequenced, and tight co-correlation was observed between alpha and beta sequence abundances in each sample. In the paper's pipeline: Decombinator V4 was used to perform V gene, J gene and CDR3 annotation of TCR sequences. Expanded TCRs were defined as changing significantly between any two time points under a Poisson model with p below 0.0001. TCR abundances were normalised to the total number of TCRs sequenced in each sample and reported as counts per million. MAIT TCRs were defined by TRAV1-2 paired with TRAJ12, TRAJ20 or TRAJ33, and iNKT TCRs by TRAV10 paired with TRAJ18. VDJdb, accessed 1 November 2021, was searched for CMV, EBV and SARS-CoV-2 annotated TCRs, excluding TCRs annotated for multiple antigens. The public sequencing data were trimmed at Q25 with fastp and processed into clonotypes with MiXCR by TCRdb, which kept only in-frame beta chains. Rows with one shared CDR3 protein collapse into an entry with the most common genes and DNA. In this record, the V and J calls reflect TCRdb's handling and not the investigators' own analysis. This sample is represented by 70,000 or so distinct CDR3 sequences; 9.5% to 15% of them were singletons. The leading ten clones occupy approximately 1.6% of the sample.

The clonotype originates from an adult who was a healthcare worker with PCR-confirmed SARS-CoV-2 infection or an uninfected control (not recorded which). Sample: whole blood. Recombination linked TRBV2 to TRBJ1-3; 7 central nucleotides agree with TRBD1. The CDR3 has the sequence CASSEVTGEAENTIYF. The nucleotide sequence reads TGTGCCAGCAGTGAAGTCACAGGGGAGGCTGAAAACACCATATATTTT.